The 9 T cell receptor beta chains reported below all come from one sample, sequenced in a study of blood T cell repertoires in COVID-19. TCRdb's copy holds only in-frame clones and misses some; the assay was immunoSEQ multiplex PCR. The sample records 200,000 to 300,000 clones, 86% being singletons. Sequenced input: peripheral blood. These TCRs come from a man in his thirties or forties with active or convalescent COVID-19.

The genes are TRBV6-5 and TRBJ2-5, with 9 bases aligning to TRBD1. The CDR3 runs to 15 residues. The germline gives CDR1 MNHEY, CDR2 SVGAGI. Losses at the gene ends were 7 bases for V and 5 bases for J; bases not matched to a gene: 11. The DNA of the CDR3 is TGTGCCAGCAACCTAAGAGGGACAGGGCGGGAGACCCAGTACTTC. This sequence encodes CASNLRGTGRETQYF.

This chain joins TRBV4-3 and TRBJ1-2; perhaps TRBD1 as D (5 bases). Germline CDR1 reads LGHNA; CDR2 reads YSLEER. This CDR3 spans 15 amino acids. Trimming shortened V by 0 bases and J by 3 bases, and 11 bases separated the two germline ends. The CDR3 bases are TGCGCCAGCAGCCAAGAGGCGGGGCTCTACTATGGCTACACCTTC. It yields the protein CASSQEAGLYYGYTF.

The chain combines TRBV5-4 with TRBJ1-2; 7 nucleotides match TRBD1. From germline, CDR1 is SGHNT and CDR2 YYREEE (reference sequence). CDR3 length equals 15 residues. V dropped 1 base and J dropped 6; count of bases not matched to a gene: 9. In nucleotides, the CDR3 is TGTGCCAGCAGCTTGTCTGGGACAGTCCTCGATGGCTACACCTTC. It encodes CASSLSGTVLDGYTF.

A few counts support this clone. The J gene is TRBJ2-2, the V gene TRBV27, with 8 bases fitting TRBD2. From germline, CDR1 is MNHEY and CDR2 SMNVEV (reference sequence). J was trimmed by 3 bases and V by 5 bases; bases with no gene match: 5. The CDR3 is made up of 15 amino acids. CDR3 coding DNA: TGTGCCAGCAGTCCGGGGGGGGGAGACACCGGGGAGCTGTTTTTT. Its protein product is CASSPGGGDTGELFF.

A single count supports this clone. The V gene is TRBV5-8, the J gene TRBJ1-5; perhaps TRBD1 as D (6 bases). V was clipped by 2 bases and J by 5 bases, with 17 bases between them. Per the germline V gene, CDR1 is SGHTS and CDR2 is YDEGEE. The CDR3 sequence is 16 residues long. CDR3 bases: TGTGCCAGCAGCTTCGCTACCTTGACAGGCCATCAGCCCCAGCATTTT. It encodes CASSFATLTGHQPQHF.

This clone came up once. The V and J genes are TRBV4-1 and TRBJ1-2; 8 positions agree with TRBD1. This CDR3 region has 13 residues. Unmatched junction bases numbered 3, after V lost 4 bases and J lost 5 bases. Per germline, CDR1 MGHRA and CDR2 YSYEKL. The CDR3 DNA follows: TGCGCCAGCAGCCTGGGACAGGAGTATGGCTACACCTTC. This sequence encodes CASSLGQEYGYTF.

The V gene is TRBV7-3, the J gene TRBJ2-3; tentatively, D is TRBD2 (5 bases). Germline V lookup: CDR1 SGHTA, CDR2 FQGTGA. Trimming left V 5 bases short and J 0 bases short, with 9 bases between. The CDR3 has 14 amino acids. DNA of the CDR3: TGTGCCAGCAGCCCGGGGTATAGCACAGATACGCAGTATTTT. This encodes CASSPGYSTDTQYF.

The rearrangement links TRBV12-3 or TRBV12-4 to TRBJ1-1; 8 bases align to TRBD1. CDR3 length: 13 residues. With V trimmed by 1 base and J by 6 bases, 1 base remained unmatched. For the CDR3, the DNA is TGTGCCAGCAGTTTAGAGGACAGGGCTGAAGCTTTCTTT. Residues: CASSLEDRAEAFF.

This rearrangement joins TRBV5-5 to TRBJ1-5, with TRBD1 identical over 10 bases. The V segment lost 3 bases and the J segment 1 base; nucleotides outside the gene matches: 10. The germline CDR1 and CDR2 sequences are SGHKS and YYEKEE (reference sequence). The CDR3 contains 18 residues. The CDR3 loop is CASSSEGTGVGSNQPQHF. The CDR3 DNA reads TGTGCCAGCAGCTCTGAAGGGACAGGGGTTGGGAGCAATCAGCCCCAGCATTTT. Full variable domain (rest looked up from reference TRBV5-5 and TRBJ1-5): DAGVTQSPTHLIKTRGQQVTLRCSPISGHKSVSWYQQVLGQGPQFIFQYYEKEERGRGNFPDRFSARQFPNYSSELNVNALLLGDSALYLCASSSEGTGVGSNQPQHFGDGTRLSIL.